The clone carrying this TCR beta chain has a single count. Its antigen is unknown. TCRdb's copy holds only in-frame clones and misses some; the assay was immunoSEQ multiplex PCR. The sample carries over 65,000 clones, 70% to 90% recorded once. This entry comes from a study of neoadjuvant anti-PD-1 for oral cavity cancer. General study findings and limits: Higher pretreatment Treg/Th17 ratios tracked higher pretreatment blood clonality. Post-nivolumab, blood T cell clonality was significantly elevated in non-responders.

As to time point: after neoadjuvant nivolumab, at surgical resection. Blood cells were analyzed directly, without culture or expansion. This sample comprised PBMCs, obtained after nivolumab (anti-PD-1) treatment. This receptor was identified in a person between 40 and 80 years old with oral cavity squamous cell carcinoma.

The DNA of the CDR3 is TGTGCCAGCAGCCATTCACAGGGGCATACGAACACCGGGGAGCTGTTTTTT. Amino acid sequence: CASSHSQGHTNTGELFF. The chain recombines TRBV7-3 with TRBJ2-2; the match to TRBD1 covers 7 bases. This CDR3 spans 17 amino acids. V gave up 5 bases and J gave up 0 bases; unmatched junction bases: 9. The germline V gene has CDR1 SGHTA and CDR2 FQGTGA.